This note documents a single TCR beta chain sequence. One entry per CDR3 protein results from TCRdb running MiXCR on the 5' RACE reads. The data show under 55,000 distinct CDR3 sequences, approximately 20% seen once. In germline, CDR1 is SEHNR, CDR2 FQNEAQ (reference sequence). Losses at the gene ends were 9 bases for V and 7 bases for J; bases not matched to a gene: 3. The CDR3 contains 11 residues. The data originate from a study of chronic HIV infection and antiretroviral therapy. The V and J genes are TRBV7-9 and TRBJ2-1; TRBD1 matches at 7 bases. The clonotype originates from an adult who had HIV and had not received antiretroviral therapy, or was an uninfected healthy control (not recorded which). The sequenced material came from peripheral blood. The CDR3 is CARTTGNEQFF. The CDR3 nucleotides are TGTGCCAGGACGACAGGGAATGAGCAGTTCTTC.